This TCR beta chain was sequenced in a study of CD8+ T cells in alopecia areata. Trimming removed 2 bases at V and 1 base at J, with 8 bases between. Germline V gene lookup returns CDR1 SQVTM and CDR2 ANQGSEA. This CDR3 is built from 14 residues. Both peripheral blood and punch biopsies of lesional scalp skin were obtained from patients who had alopecia areata. After isolation, RNA underwent reverse transcription to generate cDNA as the sequencing template. The table came from immunoSEQ multiplex PCR; TCRdb's copy has only in-frame clones and leaves some out. The top ten hold 0.45% of the sample, which has 200,000 to 250,000 clones, 50% to 70% seen once.

The material sequenced was CD4+ T cells sorted from blood, taken at week 0. The receptor comes from a human donor with alopecia areata. The chain uses TRBV29-1 and TRBJ2-2; tentative D call: TRBD1 (5 bases). The chain's CDR3 is CSVEIQGNTGELFF. The CDR3 bases are TGCAGCGTTGAAATCCAGGGGAACACCGGGGAGCTGTTTTTT.